These T cell receptor beta chains were read from a single sample in a study of blood T cell repertoires in COVID-19. Profiling relied on immunoSEQ multiplex PCR, and the TCRdb table lists in-frame clones only, not all of them. The sample has roughly 170,000 clones, 85% seen once. Sequencing was done on a sample of peripheral blood. These receptors were taken from a woman in her forties or fifties with COVID-19, enrolled during active disease. The CDR3 runs from the conserved cysteine through the conserved F or W. D genes are given only for firm matches. Size is stated for part of the rows, as once, few or many counts, or as a class when the clone is expanded.

J: TRBJ2-3; V: TRBV4-3; D: .; size: .; CDR3: CASSPQGTDTQYF; DNA: TGCGCCAGCAGCCCCCAGGGGACAGATACGCAGTATTTT
J: TRBJ2-5; V: TRBV5-1; D: TRBD2; size: .; CDR3: CASRMGLAGGQAPETQYF; DNA: TGCGCCAGTCGGATGGGACTAGCGGGGGGCCAGGCGCCAGAGACCCAGTACTTC
J: TRBJ2-7; V: TRBV6-5; D: .; size: .; CDR3: CASSYSAVYEQYF; DNA: TGTGCCAGCAGTTACTCGGCGGTATACGAGCAGTACTTC
J: TRBJ2-7; V: TRBV10-1; D: TRBD2; size: .; CDR3: CASSDSVSGGFEQYF; DNA: TGCGCCAGCAGTGATTCGGTTAGCGGGGGTTTCGAGCAGTACTTC
J: TRBJ1-1; V: TRBV5-5; D: TRBD1; size: .; CDR3: CASSPDRGRITEAFF; DNA: TGTGCCAGCAGCCCCGACAGGGGACGGATCACTGAAGCTTTCTTT
J: TRBJ2-1; V: TRBV6-5; D: TRBD2; size: .; CDR3: CASSYSSGGANNEQFF; DNA: TGTGCCAGCAGTTACTCGTCCGGGGGGGCCAACAATGAGCAGTTCTTC
J: TRBJ1-6; V: TRBV5-1; D: .; size: .; CDR3: CASSLEPLKSPLHF; DNA: TGCGCCAGCAGCTTGGAGCCACTGAAGTCACCCCTCCACTTT
J: TRBJ1-1; V: TRBV7-2; D: TRBD1; size: few; CDR3: CASSGTGGWVNTEAFF; DNA: TGTGCCAGCAGCGGGACAGGGGGTTGGGTGAACACTGAAGCTTTCTTT
J: TRBJ2-7; V: TRBV3-1/TRBV3-2; D: TRBD2; size: once; CDR3: CASSQASGGAYEQYF; DNA: TGTGCCAGCAGCCAAGCTAGCGGGGGGGCTTACGAGCAGTACTTC
J: TRBJ2-1; V: TRBV18; D: TRBD2; size: once; CDR3: CASSLQRGGNNEQFF; DNA: TGTGCCAGCTCACTTCAGCGGGGGGGGAACAATGAGCAGTTCTTC
J: TRBJ2-5; V: TRBV7-9; D: .; size: .; CDR3: CASSEGGVQETQYF; DNA: TGTGCCAGCAGCGAAGGGGGGGTACAAGAGACCCAGTACTTC
J: TRBJ1-1; V: TRBV18; D: TRBD1; size: .; CDR3: CASSPLYGQGEAFF; DNA: TGTGCCAGCTCACCCCTCTACGGACAGGGTGAAGCTTTCTTT
J: TRBJ2-7; V: TRBV15; D: .; size: .; CDR3: CATTETSGSYEQYF; DNA: TGTGCCACCACGGAAACTAGTGGCTCCTACGAGCAGTACTTC
J: TRBJ1-1; V: TRBV5-1; D: TRBD1; size: .; CDR3: CASSAGQPNTEAFF; DNA: TGCGCCAGCAGCGCGGGACAGCCGAACACTGAAGCTTTCTTT
J: TRBJ2-7; V: TRBV24-1; D: .; size: .; CDR3: CATSESETYEQYF; DNA: TGTGCCACCAGTGAATCGGAGACCTACGAGCAGTACTTC